This note documents a single T cell receptor beta chain sequence. V lost 0 bases and J lost 9; bases outside the gene matches: 9. This CDR3 comprises 16 residues. The germline gives CDR1 SGHNT, CDR2 YENEEA. The data stem from a study of blood T cell repertoires in COVID-19. Study background: COVID-19 samples from acute and convalescent phases originated in the United States, Italy and Spain. PBMCs, B-cell-depleted T cells, or T cells provided the cDNA or gDNA that made up the material.

In the original workflow: Researchers report that nucleated cell counts were estimated from reference gene primer amplification. The repertoire was sequenced with immunoSEQ multiplex PCR; TCRdb's copy has only in-frame clones and lacks some. V, J and clone size are those of that table, while D and trimming were read from the DNA. The repertoire has 50,000 to 60,000 clones, 88% of them found once; the top ten carry approximately 8%. V usage is TRBV11-3 and J usage is TRBJ2-1; TRBD2 agrees at 9 bases. The sequence was obtained from a man aged 55 to 70 with active COVID-19. Material: peripheral blood. CDR3 amino acids: CASSLDFGGRALEQFF. DNA for the CDR3: TGTGCCAGCAGCTTAGATTTTGGCGGGAGGGCCCTTGAGCAGTTCTTC.